This TCR beta chain was identified in a study of CD8+CD57+ T cells in acquired aplastic anemia. Study observations and caveats: Overlapping CD8+ CDR3 repertoires of patients and controls contained some 27 shared sequences.

Comment on this clonotype: Its target is not known.

Those patients picked for sequencing had displayed CD8+CD57+ cell expansion on flow cytometry. Acquired aplastic anemia of severe grade affected all patients. No patient had been given any therapy when blood was sampled. Profiling that covered TCR beta VDJ and CDR3 relied on genomic DNA as its template. Via MiXCR, TCRdb re-called the reads, giving one row per CDR3 protein. The sample comprises approximately 150,000 distinct CDR3 sequences, about 45% of which are singletons, and around 3.2% rests with the top ten. CDR1 LNHDA and CDR2 SQIVND come from the germline V gene (reference sequence). The V and J ends lost 4 bases and 3 bases, in that order; junction bases with no gene match: 1. This CDR3 region has 13 residues.

Sequences were obtained from sorted CD4+, CD8+, or CD8+CD57+ T cells (not recorded which) from PBMCs. The sequence was collected from a human donor with aplastic anemia. The rearrangement uses TRBV19 and TRBJ2-3, with 7 bases identical to TRBD1. In nucleotides, the CDR3 is TGTGCCAGTAGTACACAGGGGACAGATACGCAGTATTTT. It translates to CASSTQGTDTQYF. Full variable domain (remainder filled in from reference TRBV19 and TRBJ2-3): DGGITQSPKYLFRKEGQNVTLSCEQNLNHDAMYWYRQDPGQGLRLIYYSQIVNDFQKGDIAEGYSVSREKKESFPLTVTSAQKNPTAFYLCASSTQGTDTQYFGPGTRLTVL.